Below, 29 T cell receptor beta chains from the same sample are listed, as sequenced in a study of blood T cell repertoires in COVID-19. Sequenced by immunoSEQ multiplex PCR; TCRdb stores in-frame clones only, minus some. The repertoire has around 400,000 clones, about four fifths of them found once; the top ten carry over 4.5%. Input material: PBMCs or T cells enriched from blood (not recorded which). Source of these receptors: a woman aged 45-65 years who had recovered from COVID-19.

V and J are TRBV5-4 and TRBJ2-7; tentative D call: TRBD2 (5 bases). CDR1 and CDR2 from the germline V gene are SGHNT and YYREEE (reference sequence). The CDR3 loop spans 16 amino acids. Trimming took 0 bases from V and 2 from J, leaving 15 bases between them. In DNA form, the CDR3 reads TGTGCCAGCAGCTTGGGGGTGGTGGGAGCGACCTACGAGCAGTACTTC. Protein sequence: CASSLGVVGATYEQYF.

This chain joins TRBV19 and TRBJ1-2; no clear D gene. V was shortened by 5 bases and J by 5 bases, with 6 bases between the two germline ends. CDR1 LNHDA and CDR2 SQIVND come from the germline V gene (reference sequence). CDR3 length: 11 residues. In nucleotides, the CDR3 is TGTGCCAGTAGTGCCACATATGGCTACACCTTC. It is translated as CASSATYGYTF. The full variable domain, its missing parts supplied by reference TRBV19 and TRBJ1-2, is DGGITQSPKYLFRKEGQNVTLSCEQNLNHDAMYWYRQDPGQGLRLIYYSQIVNDFQKGDIAEGYSVSREKKESFPLTVTSAQKNPTAFYLCASSATYGYTFGSGTRLTVV.

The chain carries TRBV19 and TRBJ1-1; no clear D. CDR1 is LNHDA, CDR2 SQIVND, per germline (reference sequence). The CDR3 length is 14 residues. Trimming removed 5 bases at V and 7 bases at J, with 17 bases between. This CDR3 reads CASSPTTSGLEAFF. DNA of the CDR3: TGTGCCAGTAGTCCAACCACGTCCGGACTTGAAGCTTTCTTT.

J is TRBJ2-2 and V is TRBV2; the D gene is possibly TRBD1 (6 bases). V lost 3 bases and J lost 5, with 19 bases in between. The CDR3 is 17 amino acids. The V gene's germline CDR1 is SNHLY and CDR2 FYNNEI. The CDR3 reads CASSDGVTDRRTGELFF. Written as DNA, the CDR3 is TGTGCCAGCAGTGACGGGGTTACGGACAGACGTACCGGGGAGCTGTTTTTT.

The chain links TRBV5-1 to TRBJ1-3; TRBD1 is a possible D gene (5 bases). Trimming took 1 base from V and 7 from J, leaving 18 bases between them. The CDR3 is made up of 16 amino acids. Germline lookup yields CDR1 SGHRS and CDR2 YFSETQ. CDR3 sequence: CASSLYPSGTSNTIYF. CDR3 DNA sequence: TGCGCCAGCAGCTTGTATCCCAGCGGGACGAGCAACACCATATATTTT.

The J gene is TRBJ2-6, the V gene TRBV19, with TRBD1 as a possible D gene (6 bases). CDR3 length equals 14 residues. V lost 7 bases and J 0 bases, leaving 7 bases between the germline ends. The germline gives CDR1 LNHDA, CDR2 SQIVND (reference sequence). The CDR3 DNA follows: TGTGCCAGTAAACAGGGCTCTGGGGCCAACGTCCTGACTTTC. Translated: CASKQGSGANVLTF.

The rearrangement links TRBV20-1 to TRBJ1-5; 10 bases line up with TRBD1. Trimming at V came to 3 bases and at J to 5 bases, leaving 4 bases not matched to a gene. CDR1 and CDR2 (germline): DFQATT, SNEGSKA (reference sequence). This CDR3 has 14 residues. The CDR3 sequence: CSASTDRGYQPQHF. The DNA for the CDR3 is TGCAGTGCTAGTACGGACAGGGGGTATCAGCCCCAGCATTTT.

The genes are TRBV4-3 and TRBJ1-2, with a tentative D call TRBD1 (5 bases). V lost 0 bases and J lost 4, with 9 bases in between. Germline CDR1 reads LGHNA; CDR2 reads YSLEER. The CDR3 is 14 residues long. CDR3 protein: CASSQDQGVYGYTF. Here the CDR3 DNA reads TGCGCCAGCAGCCAAGATCAAGGGGTCTATGGCTACACCTTC.

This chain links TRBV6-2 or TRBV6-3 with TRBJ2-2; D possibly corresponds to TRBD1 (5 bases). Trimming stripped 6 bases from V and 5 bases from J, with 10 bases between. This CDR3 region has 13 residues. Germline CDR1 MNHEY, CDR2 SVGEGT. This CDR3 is CASSSQGTGELFF. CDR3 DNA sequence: TGTGCCAGCAGCTCCCAGGGTACCGGGGAGCTGTTTTTT.

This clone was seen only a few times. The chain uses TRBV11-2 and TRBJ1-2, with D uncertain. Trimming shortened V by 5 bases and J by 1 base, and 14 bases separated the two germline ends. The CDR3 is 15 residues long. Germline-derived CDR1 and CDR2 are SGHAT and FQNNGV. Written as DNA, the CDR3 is TGTGCCAGCAGCCCTTCTGGAGGGAATAACTATGGCTACACCTTC. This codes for CASSPSGGNNYGYTF. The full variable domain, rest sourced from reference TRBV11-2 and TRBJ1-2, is EAGVAQSPRYKIIEKRQSVAFWCNPISGHATLYWYQQILGQGPKLLIQFQNNGVVDDSQLPKDRFSAERLKGVDSTLKIQPAKLEDSAVYLCASSPSGGNNYGYTFGSGTRLTVV.

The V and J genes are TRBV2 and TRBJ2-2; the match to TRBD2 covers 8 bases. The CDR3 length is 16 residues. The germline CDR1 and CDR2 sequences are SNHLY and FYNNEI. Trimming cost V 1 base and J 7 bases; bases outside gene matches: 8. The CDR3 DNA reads TGTGCCAGCAGTGAAGAGGGGACTAGGGGGATCGGGGAGCTGTTTTTT. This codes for CASSEEGTRGIGELFF. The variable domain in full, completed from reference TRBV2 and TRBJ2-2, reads EPEVTQTPSHQVTQMGQEVILRCVPISNHLYFYWYRQILGQKVEFLVSFYNNEISEKSEIFDDQFSVERPDGSNFTLKIRSTKLEDSAMYFCASSEEGTRGIGELFFGEGSRLTVL.

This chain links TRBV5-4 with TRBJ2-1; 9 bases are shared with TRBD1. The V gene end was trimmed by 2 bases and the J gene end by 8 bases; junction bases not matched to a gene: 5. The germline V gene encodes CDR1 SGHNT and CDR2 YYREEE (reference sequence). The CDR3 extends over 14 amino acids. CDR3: CASSFGTGYDEQFF. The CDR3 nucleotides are TGTGCCAGCAGCTTCGGGACAGGGTACGATGAGCAGTTCTTC.

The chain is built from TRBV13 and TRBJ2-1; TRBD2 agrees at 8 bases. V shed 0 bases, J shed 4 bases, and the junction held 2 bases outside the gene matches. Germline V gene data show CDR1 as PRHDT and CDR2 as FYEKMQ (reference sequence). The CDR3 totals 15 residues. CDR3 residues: CASSLGAGGYNEQFF. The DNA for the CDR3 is TGTGCCAGCAGCTTAGGTGCGGGAGGATACAATGAGCAGTTCTTC. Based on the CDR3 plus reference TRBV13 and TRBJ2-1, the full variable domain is AAGVIQSPRHLIKEKRETATLKCYPIPRHDTVYWYQQGPGQDPQFLISFYEKMQSDKGSIPDRFSAQQFSDYHSELNMSSLELGDSALYFCASSLGAGGYNEQFFGPGTRLTVL.

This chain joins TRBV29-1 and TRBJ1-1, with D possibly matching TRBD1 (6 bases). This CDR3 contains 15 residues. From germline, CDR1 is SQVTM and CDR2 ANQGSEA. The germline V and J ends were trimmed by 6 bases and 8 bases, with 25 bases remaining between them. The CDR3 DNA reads TGCAGCGTCCCTCCTCCGTGGGGGTTGGGACAAGAAGCTTTCTTT. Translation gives CSVPPPWGLGQEAFF.

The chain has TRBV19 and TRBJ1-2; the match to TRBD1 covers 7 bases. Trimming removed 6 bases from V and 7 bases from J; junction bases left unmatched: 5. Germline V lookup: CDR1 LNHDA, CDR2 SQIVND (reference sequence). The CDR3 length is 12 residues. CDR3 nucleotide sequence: TGTGCCAGTAGCCAGGGGGAGGCTGGCTACACCTTC. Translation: CASSQGEAGYTF.

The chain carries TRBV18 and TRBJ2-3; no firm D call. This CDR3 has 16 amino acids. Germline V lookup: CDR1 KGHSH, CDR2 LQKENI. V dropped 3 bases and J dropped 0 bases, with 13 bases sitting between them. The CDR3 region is CASSPLSASSTDTQYF. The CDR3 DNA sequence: TGTGCCAGCTCACCTCTCTCAGCGAGTAGCACAGATACGCAGTATTTT.

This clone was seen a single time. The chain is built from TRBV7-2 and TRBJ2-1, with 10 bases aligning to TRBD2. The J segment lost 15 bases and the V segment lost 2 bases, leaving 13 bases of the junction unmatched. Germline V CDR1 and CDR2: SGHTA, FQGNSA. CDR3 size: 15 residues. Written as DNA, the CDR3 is TGTGCCAGCAGCTTATTGTCTAGCGGGGGAGGGAAGTCGTTCTTC. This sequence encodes CASSLLSSGGGKSFF.

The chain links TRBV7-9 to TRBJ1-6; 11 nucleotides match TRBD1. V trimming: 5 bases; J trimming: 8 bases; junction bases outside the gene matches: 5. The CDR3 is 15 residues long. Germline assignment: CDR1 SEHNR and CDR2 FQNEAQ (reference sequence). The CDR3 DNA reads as TGTGCCAGCAGCGATGGACAGGGGGCATATTCACCCCTCCACTTT. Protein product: CASSDGQGAYSPLHF.

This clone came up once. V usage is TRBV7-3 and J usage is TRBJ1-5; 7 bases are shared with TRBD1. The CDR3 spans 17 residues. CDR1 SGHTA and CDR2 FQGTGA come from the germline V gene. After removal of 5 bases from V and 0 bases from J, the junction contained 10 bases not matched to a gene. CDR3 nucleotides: TGTGCCAGCAGCCCTCCCGGACAGGTTGATAGCAATCAGCCCCAGCATTTT. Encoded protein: CASSPPGQVDSNQPQHF.

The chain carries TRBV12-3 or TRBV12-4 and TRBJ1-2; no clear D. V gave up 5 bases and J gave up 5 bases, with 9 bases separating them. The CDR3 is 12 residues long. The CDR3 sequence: CASSPYSYGYTF. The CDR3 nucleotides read TGTGCCAGCAGTCCGTACAGTTATGGCTACACCTTC.

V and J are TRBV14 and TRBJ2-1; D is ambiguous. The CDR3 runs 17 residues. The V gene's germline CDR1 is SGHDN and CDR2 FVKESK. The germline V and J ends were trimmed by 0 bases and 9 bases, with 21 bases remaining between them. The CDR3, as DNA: TGTGCCAGCAGCCAAGATCCCCTTTCGTTAGTCTCCGGTGAGCAGTTCTTC. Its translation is CASSQDPLSLVSGEQFF. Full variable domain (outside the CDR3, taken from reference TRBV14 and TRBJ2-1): EAGVTQFPSHSVIEKGQTVTLRCDPISGHDNLYWYRRVMGKEIKFLLHFVKESKQDESGMPNNRFLAERTGGTYSTLKVQPAELEDSGVYFCASSQDPLSLVSGEQFFGPGTRLTVL.

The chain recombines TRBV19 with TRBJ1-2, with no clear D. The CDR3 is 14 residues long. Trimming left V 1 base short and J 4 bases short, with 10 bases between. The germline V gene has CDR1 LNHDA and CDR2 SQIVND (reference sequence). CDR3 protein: CASSIGRVGYGYTF. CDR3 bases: TGTGCCAGTAGTATAGGGCGGGTCGGCTATGGCTACACCTTC.

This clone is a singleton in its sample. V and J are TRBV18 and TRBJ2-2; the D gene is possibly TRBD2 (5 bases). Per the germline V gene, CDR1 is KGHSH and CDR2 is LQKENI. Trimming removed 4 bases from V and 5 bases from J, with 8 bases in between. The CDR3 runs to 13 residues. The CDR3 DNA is TGTGCCAGCTCACTCGGGGTGACCGGGGAGCTGTTTTTT. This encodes CASSLGVTGELFF.

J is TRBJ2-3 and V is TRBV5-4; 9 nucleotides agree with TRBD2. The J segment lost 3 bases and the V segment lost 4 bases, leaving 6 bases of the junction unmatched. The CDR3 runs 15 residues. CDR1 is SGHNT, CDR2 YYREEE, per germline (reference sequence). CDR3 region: CASSIRTSDTDTQYF. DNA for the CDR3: TGTGCCAGCAGCATACGGACTAGCGATACAGATACGCAGTATTTT.

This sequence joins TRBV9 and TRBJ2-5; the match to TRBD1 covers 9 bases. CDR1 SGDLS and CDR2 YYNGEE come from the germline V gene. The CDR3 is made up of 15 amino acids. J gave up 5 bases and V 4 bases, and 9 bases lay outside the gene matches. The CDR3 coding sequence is TGTGCCAGCAGCCCCAGCCGACAGGGGGTTGAGACCCAGTACTTC. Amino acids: CASSPSRQGVETQYF.

CDR3 DNA: TGCAGCGTTGAAGAGGAGGGTAATGAGCAGTTCTTC. Amino acids: CSVEEEGNEQFF. V and J are TRBV29-1 and TRBJ2-1; a possible D gene is TRBD2 (6 bases). V was shortened by 0 bases and J by 7 bases, with 7 bases between the two germline ends. Germline V gene lookup returns CDR1 SQVTM and CDR2 ANQGSEA. The length of the CDR3 is 12 residues.

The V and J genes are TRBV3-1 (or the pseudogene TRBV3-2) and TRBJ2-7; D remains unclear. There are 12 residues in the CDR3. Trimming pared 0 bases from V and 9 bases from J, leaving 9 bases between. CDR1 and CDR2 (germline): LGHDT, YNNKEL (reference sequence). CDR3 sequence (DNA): TGTGCCAGCAGCCAAGATTTAAGGAGGCAGTACTTC. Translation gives CASSQDLRRQYF.

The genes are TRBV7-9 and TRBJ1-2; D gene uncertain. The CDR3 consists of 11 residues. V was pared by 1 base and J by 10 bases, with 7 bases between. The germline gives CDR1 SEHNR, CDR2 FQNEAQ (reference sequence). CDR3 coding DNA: TGTGCCAGCAGCTTAGGAGAATACTACACCTTC. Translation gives CASSLGEYYTF.

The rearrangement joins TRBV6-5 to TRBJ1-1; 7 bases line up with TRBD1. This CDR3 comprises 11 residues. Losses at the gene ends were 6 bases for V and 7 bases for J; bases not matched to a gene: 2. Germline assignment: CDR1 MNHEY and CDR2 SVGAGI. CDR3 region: CASRTGFEAFF. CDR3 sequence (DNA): TGTGCCAGCAGGACAGGGTTTGAAGCTTTCTTT.